One sample yielded the 30 T cell receptor beta chains listed below, sequenced in a study of CD8 T cells in Susac syndrome (dated by TCRdb to between 2018 and 2021). Library method: the immunoSEQ multiplex PCR assay. RNA was extracted using the RNeasy kit, and roughly 0.5 to 1 microgram was reverse transcribed with random hexamers. Through fastp at Q25 and MiXCR, TCRdb rebuilt clones from the public reads, retaining in-frame beta chains. A single entry per CDR3 protein holds the most common genes and DNA from its merged rows. The sample yields under 110,000 distinct CDR3 sequences; roughly 95% were counted once. Approximately 0.41% of the sample is held by the ten biggest clonotypes. Sequenced: CD8+ T cells from PBMCs. These receptors all stem from a human donor with Susac syndrome.

The rearrangement joins TRBV5-1 to TRBJ2-1; D might be TRBD1 or TRBD2, each matching 5 bases. The V gene lost 0 bases and the J gene lost 8 bases, with 15 bases spanning the gap. CDR3 length: 15 residues. Per the germline V gene, CDR1 is SGHRS and CDR2 is YFSETQ. The CDR3 is CASSLGGTQGDEQFF. CDR3 in DNA: TGCGCCAGCAGCTTGGGGGGGACGCAGGGCGATGAGCAGTTCTTC.

DNA for the CDR3: TGTGCCAGCAGCGTAGGCGGGGGGGCCCTCGAGCAGTACTTC. Translating it yields CASSVGGGALEQYF. The genes are TRBV9 and TRBJ2-7, with 9 positions matching TRBD2. Germline CDR1 and CDR2: SGDLS and YYNGEE. The ends lost 0 bases at V and 6 bases at J; junction bases unmatched: 4. This CDR3 is 14 amino acids long.

This chain uses TRBV12-3 or TRBV12-4 with TRBJ2-3, with D possibly being TRBD2 (5 bases). The CDR3 is 12 residues long. Trimming shortened V by 10 bases and J by 0 bases, and 8 bases separated the two germline ends. The CDR3, as DNA: TGTGCCATTCGGACTAGCACAGATACGCAGTATTTT. Protein product: CAIRTSTDTQYF.

The chain combines TRBV25-1 with TRBJ1-2; tentative D call: TRBD1 (5 bases). The CDR3 runs to 13 residues. Germline lookup yields CDR1 MGHDK and CDR2 SYGVNS. Trimming stripped 3 bases from V and 2 bases from J, with 7 bases between. The CDR3 here is CASSEGRNYGYTF. In DNA, the CDR3 is TGTGCCAGCAGTGAGGGGCGGAACTATGGCTACACCTTC.

The gene calls are TRBV29-1 and TRBJ1-2; possibly TRBD1 for D (5 bases). Looked up from germline, CDR1 is SQVTM and CDR2 is ANQGSEA. Trimming stripped 3 bases from V and 2 bases from J, with 13 bases between. The length of the CDR3 is 14 residues. CDR3 sequence (DNA): TGCAGCGTTGAGGTCTGGGGGGAAAACTATGGCTACACCTTC. This codes for CSVEVWGENYGYTF.

V usage is TRBV21-1 and J usage is TRBJ2-7; no DNA check was done on the table's D call, TRBD1. TRBV21-1 is classified as a pseudogene. There are 14 residues in the CDR3. The CDR3: CASRGGSLSYEQYF. The DNA of the CDR3 is TGTGCCAGCAGGGGGGGTTCCCTTTCCTACGAGCAGTACTTC.

The chain joins TRBV25-1 to TRBJ2-1; 11 nucleotides agree with TRBD2. Looked up from germline, CDR1 is MGHDK and CDR2 is SYGVNS. The CDR3 has 17 amino acids. V trimming: 4 bases; J trimming: 7 bases; junction bases outside the gene matches: 12. This chain's CDR3 is CASSVGLAGTSGNEQFF. Written as DNA, the CDR3 is TGTGCCAGCAGTGTAGGGTTGGCCGGGACTAGCGGTAATGAGCAGTTCTTC.

V and J are TRBV27 and TRBJ1-1; possibly TRBD1 for D (6 bases). CDR3 length: 14 amino acids. V shed 5 bases and J shed 2 bases, with 12 bases lying between them. Germline values: CDR1 MNHEY, CDR2 SMNVEV (reference sequence). The CDR3 coding sequence is TGTGCCAGCAGTCTCGGGACACGCAACACTGAAGCTTTCTTT. Amino acid sequence: CASSLGTRNTEAFF.

J is TRBJ1-2 and V is TRBV9; 8 bases match TRBD1. Trimming removed 5 bases from V and 6 bases from J; junction bases left unmatched: 6. CDR3 size: 13 residues. Germline CDR1 reads SGDLS; CDR2 reads YYNGEE. The CDR3 loop reads CASRGQVFDGYTF. The CDR3 DNA reads TGTGCCAGCAGGGGACAGGTTTTCGATGGCTACACCTTC.

The V gene is TRBV19, the J gene TRBJ2-7, with D possibly matching TRBD1 (6 bases). The CDR3 runs to 14 residues. V was trimmed by 1 base and J by 7 bases, leaving 14 bases between them. Per germline, CDR1 LNHDA and CDR2 SQIVND (reference sequence). Written as DNA, the CDR3 is TGTGCCAGTAGTATAGCGCTAGGGGGATGGGAGCAGTACTTC. Translating gives CASSIALGGWEQYF.

The gene calls are TRBV15 and TRBJ2-3, with unresolved D. Germline-derived CDR1 and CDR2 are LNHNV and YYDKDF (reference sequence). The CDR3 is 11 residues long. V shed 6 bases and J shed 2 bases, with 3 bases lying between them. In nucleotides, the CDR3 is TGTGCCACCAGTCACACAGATACGCAGTATTTT. Its protein product is CATSHTDTQYF.

The J gene is TRBJ1-2, the V gene TRBV9; D uncertain. V lost 4 bases and J lost 0, with 10 bases in between. Germline values: CDR1 SGDLS, CDR2 YYNGEE. This CDR3 contains 14 residues. CDR3 protein: CASSSREANYGYTF. Here the CDR3 DNA reads TGTGCCAGCAGCAGCCGGGAAGCTAACTATGGCTACACCTTC.

The chain recombines TRBV9 with TRBJ2-1; 12 nucleotides match TRBD2. V lost 3 bases and J lost 4; bases outside the gene matches: 5. Looked up from germline, CDR1 is SGDLS and CDR2 is YYNGEE. The CDR3 has 16 amino acids. Here the CDR3 reads CASSATTSGGYNEQFF. The CDR3 nucleotides read TGTGCCAGCAGCGCTACGACTAGCGGGGGATACAATGAGCAGTTCTTC.

CDR3 sequence (DNA): TGTGCCAGCAGCTTAGGGCACTACAATGAGCAGTTCTTC. Encoded protein: CASSLGHYNEQFF. This chain joins TRBV5-4 and TRBJ2-1; no reliable D call. Germline V gives CDR1 SGHNT, CDR2 YYREEE (reference sequence). Trimming removed 2 bases at V and 3 bases at J, with 6 bases between. The CDR3 loop spans 13 amino acids.

V is TRBV3-1 and J is TRBJ2-7; the D gene is possibly TRBD1 (5 bases). In germline, CDR1 is LGHDT, CDR2 YNNKEL (reference sequence). The CDR3 consists of 16 residues. Trimming stripped 1 base from V and 12 bases from J, with 25 bases between. CDR3 sequence reads: CASSQGQRPSPYGRYF. In DNA form, the CDR3 reads TGTGCCAGCAGCCAAGGACAGCGTCCGTCCCCTTACGGGCGGTACTTC.

This rearrangement joins TRBV5-4 to TRBJ1-6; TRBD1 is a possible D gene (6 bases). The CDR3 length is 13 residues. The germline gives CDR1 SGHNT, CDR2 YYREEE (reference sequence). V lost 5 bases, J lost 8 bases, and 11 bases lay in between. The DNA for the CDR3 is TGTGCCAGCAGACCGGGACAACATTCACCCCTCCACTTT. It encodes CASRPGQHSPLHF. The full variable domain, in which reference TRBV5-4 and TRBJ1-6 provide the parts outside the CDR3, is ETGVTQSPTHLIKTRGQQVTLRCSSQSGHNTVSWYQQALGQGPQFIFQYYREEENGRGNFPPRFSGLQFPNYSSELNVNALELDDSALYLCASRPGQHSPLHFGNGTRLTVT.

This chain joins TRBV25-1 and TRBJ1-2; D remains ambiguous. Per germline, CDR1 MGHDK and CDR2 SYGVNS. The CDR3 runs to 14 residues. V lost 7 bases to trimming and J lost 6 bases, with 18 bases between them. As DNA, the CDR3 is TGTGCCAGCAAGCCCAACTCGGGGATACATGGCTACACCTTC. Residues: CASKPNSGIHGYTF.

The chain is built from TRBV9 and TRBJ2-2, with unresolved D. Trimming shortened V by 3 bases and J by 6 bases, and 9 bases separated the two germline ends. The V gene's germline CDR1 is SGDLS and CDR2 YYNGEE. This CDR3 is 13 amino acids long. The DNA for the CDR3 is TGTGCCAGCAGCGGGTTAGCCTCCGGGGAGCTGTTTTTT. This sequence encodes CASSGLASGELFF.

This chain links TRBV19 with TRBJ2-7; D not resolved. Germline lookup yields CDR1 LNHDA and CDR2 SQIVND (reference sequence). V was cut by 3 bases and J by 6 bases, with 12 bases left in between. The CDR3 consists of 13 residues. CDR3 residues: CASSITASTEQYF. CDR3 nucleotide sequence: TGTGCCAGTAGTATCACAGCTTCAACCGAGCAGTACTTC.

This clonotype has just one count. This chain uses TRBV6-6 with TRBJ2-7; 7 bases map to TRBD1. This CDR3 spans 15 amino acids. The trim removed 5 bases at V and 2 bases at J, leaving 9 bases unmatched. Looked up from germline, CDR1 is MNHNY and CDR2 is SVGAGI (reference sequence). The CDR3 DNA follows: TGTGCCAGCAGTCATGACTCAGACAGGGCCTACGAGCAGTACTTC. It translates to CASSHDSDRAYEQYF.

The chain recombines TRBV27 with TRBJ2-5; 9 positions agree with TRBD1. Germline V lookup: CDR1 MNHEY, CDR2 SMNVEV (reference sequence). The CDR3 sequence is 16 residues long. J lost 4 bases, V lost 0 bases, and 6 bases had no gene match. CDR3 loop: CASSLSTGGPAETQYF. The CDR3 nucleotides are TGTGCCAGCAGTTTATCGACAGGGGGGCCGGCAGAGACCCAGTACTTC.

The chain links TRBV7-9 to TRBJ2-7; TRBD1 agrees at 7 bases. CDR1 and CDR2 from the germline V gene are SEHNR and FQNEAQ (reference sequence). V shed 4 bases, J shed 0 bases, and the junction held 6 bases outside the gene matches. The CDR3 is made up of 15 amino acids. CDR3 sequence (DNA): TGTGCCAGCAGCTCTCTGGACAGGCCCTCCTACGAGCAGTACTTC. Protein product: CASSSLDRPSYEQYF.

The chain joins TRBV6-4 to TRBJ2-7; D might be TRBD1 or TRBD2, each matching 6 bases. The germline V gene encodes CDR1 MRHNA and CDR2 SNTAGT. V gave up 6 bases and J gave up 0 bases, with 15 bases separating them. This CDR3 contains 15 residues. The DNA of the CDR3 is TGTGCCAGCAGACCAGACCGGGGGCCCTCCTACGAGCAGTACTTC. Translating it yields CASRPDRGPSYEQYF.

This chain joins TRBV5-4 and TRBJ2-7; D could derive from TRBD1 or TRBD2 (6 bases each). Trimming pared 6 bases from V and 2 bases from J, leaving 15 bases between. Germline CDR1 reads SGHNT; CDR2 reads YYREEE (reference sequence). The CDR3 totals 14 residues. The CDR3 spells CASTPGAGAYEQYF. The CDR3 coding sequence is TGTGCCAGCACCCCGGGGGCAGGGGCCTACGAGCAGTACTTC.

The chain employs TRBV29-1 and TRBJ2-7; D gene ambiguous. The CDR3 length is 10 residues. Trimming took off 1 base at V and 4 bases at J, with 2 bases between the two ends. The germline gives CDR1 SQVTM, CDR2 ANQGSEA. The CDR3 region has the DNA TGCAGCGTTGAAGGGTACGAGCAGTACTTC. Protein sequence: CSVEGYEQYF.

This clonotype appeared a single time. The CDR3, as DNA: TGTGCCAGCAGCGCGACTAGCGGGGGATACAATGAGCAGTTCTTC. Its protein is CASSATSGGYNEQFF. J is TRBJ2-1 and V is TRBV9; 12 bases fit TRBD2. The trim removed 3 bases at V and 4 bases at J, leaving 2 bases unmatched. The CDR3 length is 15 residues. Germline V gene data show CDR1 as SGDLS and CDR2 as YYNGEE.

The chain is built from TRBV9 and TRBJ1-2; possible D gene TRBD1, 6 bases. V lost 3 bases and J lost 4, with 16 bases in between. Germline V gene data show CDR1 as SGDLS and CDR2 as YYNGEE. The CDR3 covers 15 residues. The CDR3 sequence is CASSAPQQGSYGYTF. As DNA, the CDR3 is TGTGCCAGCAGCGCGCCCCAACAGGGTAGCTATGGCTACACCTTC.

The V call is TRBV12-3 or TRBV12-4, the J call TRBJ2-1; 14 positions match TRBD2. V trimming: 5 bases; J trimming: 6 bases; junction bases outside the gene matches: 6. The CDR3 has 16 residues. CDR3 sequence (DNA): TGTGCCAGCAGTCCCCCGGGACTAGCGGGGGTCAATGAGCAGTTCTTC. Its translation: CASSPPGLAGVNEQFF.

V and J are TRBV29-1 and TRBJ2-5, with 8 bases fitting TRBD1. V trimming: 1 base; J trimming: 6 bases; junction bases outside the gene matches: 10. CDR1 is SQVTM, CDR2 ANQGSEA, per germline. The CDR3 has 15 residues. CDR3 sequence (DNA): TGCAGCGTTGAAGGGGACAGGCCCTACGATCAGACCCAGTACTTC. It translates to CSVEGDRPYDQTQYF.

This clonotype showed up just once. This sequence joins TRBV25-1 and TRBJ1-1, with D possibly matching TRBD1 (5 bases). Between the trimmed V and J ends, which lost 5 bases and 6 bases, there was a span of 10 bases. CDR3 length: 12 residues. Per the germline V gene, CDR1 is MGHDK and CDR2 is SYGVNS. CDR3 DNA: TGTGCCAGCAGTACAGGCTTCGCTGAAGCTTTCTTT. This gives the protein CASSTGFAEAFF.